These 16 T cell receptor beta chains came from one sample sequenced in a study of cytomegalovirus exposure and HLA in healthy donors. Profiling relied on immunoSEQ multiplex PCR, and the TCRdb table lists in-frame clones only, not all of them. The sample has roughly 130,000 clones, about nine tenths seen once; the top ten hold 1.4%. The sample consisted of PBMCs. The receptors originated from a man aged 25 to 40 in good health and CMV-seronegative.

DNA of the CDR3: TGTGCCAGCAGTTACGGGACTAGCGGGAATTACGAGCAGTACTTC. It codes for CASSYGTSGNYEQYF. V is TRBV6-5 and J is TRBJ2-7; 13 bases map to TRBD2. V trimming: 2 bases; J trimming: 4 bases; junction bases outside the gene matches: 2. Germline V CDR1 and CDR2: MNHEY, SVGAGI. The CDR3 spans 15 residues.

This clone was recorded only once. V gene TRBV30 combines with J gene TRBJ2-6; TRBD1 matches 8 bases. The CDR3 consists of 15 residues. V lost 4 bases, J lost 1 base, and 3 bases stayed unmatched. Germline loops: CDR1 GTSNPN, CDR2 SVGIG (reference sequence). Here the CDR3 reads CAWTTGGSGANVLTF. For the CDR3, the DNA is TGTGCCTGGACTACAGGGGGGTCTGGGGCCAACGTCCTGACTTTC.

The CDR3 sequence: CASSGWGQLSDTQYF. The CDR3 nucleotides are TGTGCCAGCAGCGGGTGGGGACAGCTGTCAGATACGCAGTATTTT. The V call is TRBV7-2, the J call TRBJ2-3, with TRBD1 identical over 7 bases. The germline gives CDR1 SGHTA, CDR2 FQGNSA. This CDR3 contains 15 residues. Trimming took 5 bases from V and 4 from J; bases not matched to a gene: 9.

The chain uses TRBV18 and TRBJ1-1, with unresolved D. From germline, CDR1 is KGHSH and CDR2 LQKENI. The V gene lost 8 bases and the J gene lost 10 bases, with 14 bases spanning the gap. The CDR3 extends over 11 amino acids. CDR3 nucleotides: TGTGCCAGCGGATCGATAGCGACAGCTTTCTTT. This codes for CASGSIATAFF.

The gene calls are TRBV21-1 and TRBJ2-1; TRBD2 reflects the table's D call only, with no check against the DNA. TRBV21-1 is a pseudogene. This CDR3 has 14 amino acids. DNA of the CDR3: TGTGCCAGCCTGCGTGGCGGGAGATCCAATGAGCAGTTCTTC. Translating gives CASLRGGRSNEQFF.

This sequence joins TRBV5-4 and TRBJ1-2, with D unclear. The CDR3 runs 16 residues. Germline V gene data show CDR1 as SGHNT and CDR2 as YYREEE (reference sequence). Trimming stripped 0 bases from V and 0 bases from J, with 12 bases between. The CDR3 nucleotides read TGTGCCAGCAGCTTGGGGTCGACAAGCTCTAACTATGGCTACACCTTC. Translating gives CASSLGSTSSNYGYTF. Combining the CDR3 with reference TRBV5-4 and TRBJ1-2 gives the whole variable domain ETGVTQSPTHLIKTRGQQVTLRCSSQSGHNTVSWYQQALGQGPQFIFQYYREEENGRGNFPPRFSGLQFPNYSSELNVNALELDDSALYLCASSLGSTSSNYGYTFGSGTRLTVV.

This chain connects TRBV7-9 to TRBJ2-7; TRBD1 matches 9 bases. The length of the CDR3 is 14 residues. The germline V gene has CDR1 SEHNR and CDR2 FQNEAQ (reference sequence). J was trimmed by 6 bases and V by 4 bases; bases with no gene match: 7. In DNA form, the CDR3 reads TGTGCCAGCAGCTCAGCTCTGACAGGGGGCGAGCAGTACTTC. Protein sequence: CASSSALTGGEQYF.

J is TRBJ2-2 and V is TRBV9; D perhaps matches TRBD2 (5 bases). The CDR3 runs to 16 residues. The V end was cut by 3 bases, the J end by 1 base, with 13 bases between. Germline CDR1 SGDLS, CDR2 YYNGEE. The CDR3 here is CASSAREPKNTGELFF. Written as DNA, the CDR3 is TGTGCCAGCAGCGCTCGGGAACCTAAGAACACCGGGGAGCTGTTTTTT.

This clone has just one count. The CDR3 nucleotides are TGTGCCAGCAGGGCAATTCCGGGGAATCCGAACACTGAAGCTTTCTTT. Protein: CASRAIPGNPNTEAFF. The J gene is TRBJ1-1, the V gene TRBV27, with unresolved D. The CDR3 contains 16 residues. The V and J ends lost 6 bases and 1 base respectively, with 18 bases between them. CDR1 MNHEY and CDR2 SMNVEV come from the germline V gene (reference sequence).

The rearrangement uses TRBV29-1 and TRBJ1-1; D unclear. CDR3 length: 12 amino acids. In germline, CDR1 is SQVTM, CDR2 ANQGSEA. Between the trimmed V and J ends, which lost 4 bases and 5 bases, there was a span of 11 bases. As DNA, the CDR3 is TGCAGCGTTGGCGGGATAGGGACTGAAGCTTTCTTT. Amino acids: CSVGGIGTEAFF.

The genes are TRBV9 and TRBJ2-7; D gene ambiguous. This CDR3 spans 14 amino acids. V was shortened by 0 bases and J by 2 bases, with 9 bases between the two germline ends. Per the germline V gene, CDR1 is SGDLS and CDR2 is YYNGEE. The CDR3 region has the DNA TGTGCCAGCAGCGTAGCGGCAGGCCCCTACGAGCAGTACTTC. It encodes CASSVAAGPYEQYF.

CDR3 sequence: CASSGETPVSNQPQHF. The CDR3 region has the DNA TGTGCCAGCAGTGGTGAAACGCCAGTAAGCAATCAGCCCCAGCATTTT. The V and J genes are TRBV6-1 and TRBJ1-5; D not certain. CDR3 length: 16 amino acids. Per germline, CDR1 MNHNS and CDR2 SASEGT. V lost 4 bases and J lost 1, with 14 bases in between.

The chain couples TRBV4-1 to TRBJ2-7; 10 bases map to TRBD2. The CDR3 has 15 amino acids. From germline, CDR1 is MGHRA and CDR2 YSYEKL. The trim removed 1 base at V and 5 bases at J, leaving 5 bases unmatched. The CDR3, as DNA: TGCGCCAGCAGCCAAGGGGGGCTAGCGGGAGACGAGCAGTACTTC. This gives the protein CASSQGGLAGDEQYF.

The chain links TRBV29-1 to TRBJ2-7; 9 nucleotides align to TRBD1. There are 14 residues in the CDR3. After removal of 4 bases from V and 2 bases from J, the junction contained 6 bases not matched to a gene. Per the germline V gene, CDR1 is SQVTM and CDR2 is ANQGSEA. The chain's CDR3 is CSVGPGQGTYEQYF. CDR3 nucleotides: TGCAGCGTTGGGCCGGGACAGGGTACCTACGAGCAGTACTTC.

The CDR3 DNA is TGTGCCAGCAGACTCACAGGGGGCACTGAAGCTTTCTTT. This encodes CASRLTGGTEAFF. The J gene is TRBJ1-1, the V gene TRBV6-1; 8 nucleotides agree with TRBD1. With 6 bases clipped from V and 4 bases from J, the junction kept 4 bases outside the gene matches. This CDR3 region has 13 residues. Germline V CDR1 and CDR2: MNHNS, SASEGT.

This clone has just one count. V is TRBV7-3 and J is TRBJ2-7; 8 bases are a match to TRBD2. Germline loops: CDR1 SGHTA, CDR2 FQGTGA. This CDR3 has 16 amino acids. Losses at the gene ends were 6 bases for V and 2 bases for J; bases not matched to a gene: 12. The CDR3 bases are TGTGCCAGCAGTCTTGGACCAAGCGGGGGAGCCTACGAGCAGTACTTC. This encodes CASSLGPSGGAYEQYF.